This is a list of T cell receptor beta chains from one sample in a study of early T cells in non-severe SARS-CoV-2 infection. TCRdb reprocessed the 5' RACE reads with MiXCR, giving one entry per CDR3 protein. Altogether about 98,000 distinct CDR3 sequences are present, about 10% being singletons, with the ten largest covering around 5.4%. Sequencing input: whole blood. The receptors derive from an adult who was a healthcare worker with PCR-confirmed SARS-CoV-2 infection or an uninfected control (not recorded which). The conserved cysteine and the conserved F or W are not part of the CDR3 here.

>TRBJ2-7|TRBV3-1
ASSSDRGSKQY
>TRBJ1-4|TRBV20-1
SAPTSGAVDEKLF
>TRBJ2-7|TRBV11-2
ASSPLGGPSSYEQY
>TRBJ2-3|TRBV4-1
ASSQTVAGEADTQY
>TRBJ1-5|TRBV12-3/TRBV12-4
ASSRTGGNQPQH
>TRBJ1-1|TRBV5-1
ASSLTSVGTEAF
>TRBJ1-5|TRBV28
ASSSGWGLSNQPQH
>TRBJ2-3|TRBV19
ASSLRDASTDTQY
>TRBJ1-1|TRBV7-6
ASSSSGGIEAF
>TRBJ2-1|TRBV6-5
ASSSTGRTDEQF
>TRBJ2-3|TRBV12-3/TRBV12-4
ASSLGLLGPKRDTQY